These 2 T cell receptor beta chains originate from one sample sequenced in a study of vaccination and CD4 T cells after COVID-19. The Oncomine TCR Beta short-read assay was what sequenced the DNA obtained from cultured CD4+ T cells. TCRdb reprocessed the PCR reads via MiXCR and lists one record per CDR3 protein. The sample lists 27,000 or so distinct CDR3 sequences, 49% occurring once. Their antigens are not known. Sample treatment: approximately nine-day PBMC culture with coronavirus spike peptide pools or control peptides (ViraFEST assay). The material sequenced was CD4+ T cells from blood, cultured in vitro. The receptor source for this set is a human donor who had recovered from COVID-19.

The J gene is TRBJ1-2, the V gene TRBV19; 8 nucleotides agree with TRBD1. Unmatched junction bases numbered 11, after V lost 3 bases and J lost 5 bases. The CDR3 is 16 residues long. In germline, CDR1 is LNHDA, CDR2 SQIVND (reference sequence). CDR3 loop: CASSIGQGSGRYGYTF. CDR3 bases: TGTGCCAGTAGTATCGGACAGGGCTCAGGAAGGTATGGCTACACCTTC.

This clonotype has only a few counts. The V and J genes are TRBV11-2 and TRBJ1-2, with D possibly matching TRBD1 (6 bases). Trimming removed 5 bases from V and 6 bases from J, with 22 bases in between. Germline lookup yields CDR1 SGHAT and CDR2 FQNNGV. The length of the CDR3 is 16 residues. CDR3 in amino acids: CASSRPSVTGRDGYTF. In DNA, the CDR3 is TGTGCCAGCAGCCGACCCAGCGTAACAGGGCGGGATGGCTACACCTTC.